Listed here is a single TCR beta chain. Its target antigen remains unknown. Base qualities were left out, and no much larger clone turns up one base away. The data belong to a study of a mutant IDH1 vaccine in newly diagnosed glioma listed by TCRdb under 2021. Looking at the study overall: Across visits V03 through V10, patients got a total of eight vaccinations, given in weeks 1, 3, 5, 7, 11, 15, 19 and 23. Vaccination was initiated 4-6 weeks after radiotherapy alone, or concurrently with temozolomide cycles in the chemotherapy-containing groups. Of the 32 patients who were treated, around 60% were male and around 40% were female, and the mean age was approximately 40 years. Before enrollment, patients had received standard therapy of radiotherapy alone, temozolomide alone, or radiochemotherapy with temozolomide; most received the combination. Peripheral blood was drawn at six visits: V03 (baseline), V05, V07, V10, V12 and V13. Longitudinal TCRB deep sequencing was performed for 25 to 30 treated patients wherever samples were available for exploratory analyses. Broad study findings and their caveats: Selection of PBMC samples for TCRB deep sequencing was based on availability. Immune responses induced by the vaccine were seen in about 93% of patients across multiple MHC alleles. Pseudoprogression seemed to be unrelated to changes in the top peripheral T cell clonotypes found by TCRB sequencing. According to the authors, sample limitations meant that analyses of patient blood samples could not be reproduced.

The CDR3, cysteine through phenylalanine, is 13 amino acids long. Only CDR3 DNA remains: 39 bases, in frame from the first base. For CDR1 and CDR2, the germline V gene lists MDHEN and SYDVKM. Trimming removed 5 bases from V and 2 bases from J; the gene matches leave 1 base unexplained. The library came from the immunoSEQ multiplex PCR assay. Following the manufacturer's protocol, the hsTCRB Kit was used to amplify rearranged TCR beta chain sequences. Sequencing of TCRB libraries was carried out on an Illumina MiSeq. For the original study's pipeline: Demultiplexing, trimming and gene mapping were performed with the kit vendor's proprietary platform. TCRdb's version of the immuneACCESS table is confined to in-frame rearrangements and falls short of the full clone set. An unresolved V gene accounts for under half of the shortfall where checked; the remainder is of unknown origin. V and J calls and clone size are given by that table; D and trimming were obtained from the DNA. The sample contains 70,000 to 95,000 clones, around 83% of them found a single time. Of the sample, around 0.73% falls within the top ten clones.

The time point label on this specimen signifies: week 23, last vaccination. Each vaccine dose, consisting of 300 ug of a 20-mer mutant IDH1 peptide in Montanide, was administered subcutaneously with topical imiquimod. Donors had newly diagnosed WHO grade 3 or 4 IDH1-mutant astrocytomas with loss of nuclear ATRX. The samples were drawn from NOA16, a multicentre, single-arm, open-label phase I trial in Germany that tested a mutant IDH1 peptide vaccine in humans for the first time. Genomic DNA for TCRB sequencing was isolated from EDTA blood with the DNeasy Blood and Tissue Kit. This sequence was found in a woman between 50 and 59 years old with glioma. The sample in question was PBMCs, obtained from a glioma patient whose treatment included an IDH1 peptide vaccine. The chain joins TRBV28 to TRBJ2-7; a stretch of 9 junction bases matches TRBD1. CDR3 sequence: CASSRQGAYEQYF. The nucleotides are TGTGCCAGCAGTCGACAGGGGGCCTACGAGCAGTACTTC.